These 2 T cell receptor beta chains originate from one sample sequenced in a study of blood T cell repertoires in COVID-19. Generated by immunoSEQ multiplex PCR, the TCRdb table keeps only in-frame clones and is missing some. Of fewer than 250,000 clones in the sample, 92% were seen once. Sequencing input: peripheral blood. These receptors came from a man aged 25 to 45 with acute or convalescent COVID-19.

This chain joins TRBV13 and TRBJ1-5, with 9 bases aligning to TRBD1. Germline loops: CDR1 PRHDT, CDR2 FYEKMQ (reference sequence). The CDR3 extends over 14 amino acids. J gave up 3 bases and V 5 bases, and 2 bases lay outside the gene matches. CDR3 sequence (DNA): TGTGCCAGCAGCCGGGACAGGGTCAATCAGCCCCAGCATTTT. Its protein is CASSRDRVNQPQHF.

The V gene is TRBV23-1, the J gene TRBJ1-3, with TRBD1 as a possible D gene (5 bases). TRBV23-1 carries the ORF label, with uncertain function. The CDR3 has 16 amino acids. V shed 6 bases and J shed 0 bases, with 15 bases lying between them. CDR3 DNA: TGCGCCAGCAGATCAATAGGGGCTGACTCTGGAAACACCATATATTTT. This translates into CASRSIGADSGNTIYF.